The clone carrying this T cell receptor beta chain showed up just a few times. The data were obtained in a study of patients and donors after allogeneic stem cell transplantation. TCRdb ran MiXCR on the RT-PCR reads and lists one entry per CDR3 protein. This table has 900,000 to 1,000,000 distinct CDR3 sequences, 18% appearing once. Germline CDR1 SGDLS, CDR2 YYNGEE. There are 12 residues in the CDR3. This clonotype originated in a human donor who was either an allogeneic HSCT recipient or a stem cell or donor lymphocyte infusion donor (not recorded which). It is not recorded whose cells these are; they may come from a transplant donor. The gene calls are TRBV9 and TRBJ2-1; 8 bases line up with TRBD2. The sample consisted of blood, either unsorted or a sorted T cell fraction (not recorded which). CDR3 region: CSPREDYNEQFF. DNA of the CDR3: TGTTCCCCGCGGGAGGACTACAATGAGCAGTTCTTC.